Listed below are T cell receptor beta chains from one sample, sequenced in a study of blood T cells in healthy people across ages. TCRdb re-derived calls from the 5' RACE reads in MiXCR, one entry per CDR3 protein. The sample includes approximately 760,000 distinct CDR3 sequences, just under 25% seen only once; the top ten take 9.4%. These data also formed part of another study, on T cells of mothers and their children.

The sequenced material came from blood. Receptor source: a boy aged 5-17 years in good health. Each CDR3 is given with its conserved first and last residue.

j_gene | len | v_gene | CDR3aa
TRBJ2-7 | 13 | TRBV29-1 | CSVEPAGVSEQYF
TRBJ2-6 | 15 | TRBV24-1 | CATSDPRSGANVLTF
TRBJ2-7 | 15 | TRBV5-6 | CASSFGRTGGYEQYF
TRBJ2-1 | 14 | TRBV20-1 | CSASRSSAHNEQFF
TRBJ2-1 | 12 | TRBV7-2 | CASSSSVAVRFF
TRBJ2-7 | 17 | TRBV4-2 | CASSHPTRQGTSYEQYF
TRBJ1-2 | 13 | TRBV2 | CAWSDRGNDGYTF
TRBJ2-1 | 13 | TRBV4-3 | CASSQAGTNEQFF
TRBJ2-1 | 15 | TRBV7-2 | CASSFPGLHHNEQFF
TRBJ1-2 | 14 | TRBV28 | CASSSGDIFYGYTF
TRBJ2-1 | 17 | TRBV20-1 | CSARSGGVPGNYNEQFF
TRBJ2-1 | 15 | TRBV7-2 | CASSLTVYSYNEQFF
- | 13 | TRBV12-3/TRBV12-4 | CASRRDSYYEQYF
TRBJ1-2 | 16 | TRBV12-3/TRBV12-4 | CASSSGGRGNYYGYTF
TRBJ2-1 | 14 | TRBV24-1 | CATSDKREIDEQFF
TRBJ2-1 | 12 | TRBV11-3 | CASSLDGFKQFF
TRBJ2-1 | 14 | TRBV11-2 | CASSLGGNLNEQFF
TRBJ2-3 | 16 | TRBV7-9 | CASSLGSSSIADTQYF
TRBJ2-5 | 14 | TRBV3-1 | CASSQDLTTETQYF
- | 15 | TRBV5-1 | CASSLEQVIYNEQFF
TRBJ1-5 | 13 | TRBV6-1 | CASSEQGTQPQHF
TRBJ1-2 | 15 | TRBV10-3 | CAIRLPRQGDYGYTF
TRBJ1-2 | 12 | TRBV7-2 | CASSLSWFGYTF
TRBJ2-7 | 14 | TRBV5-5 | CASSFSGGIHEQYF
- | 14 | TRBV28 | CASKTSGINNEQFF
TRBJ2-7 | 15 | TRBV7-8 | CASSLGSGPPYEQYF
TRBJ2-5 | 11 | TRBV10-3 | CATGGSETQYF
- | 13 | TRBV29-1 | CSAGQGYPNEQFF
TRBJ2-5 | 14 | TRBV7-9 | CASSLAGPEQTQYF
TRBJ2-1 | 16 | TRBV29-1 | CSVAGGERSSYNEQFF
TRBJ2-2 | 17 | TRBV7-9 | CASRNGLAGSDTGELFF
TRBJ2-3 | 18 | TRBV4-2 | CASSQDLSGGPRADTQYF
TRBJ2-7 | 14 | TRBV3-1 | CASSQDTDPYEQYF
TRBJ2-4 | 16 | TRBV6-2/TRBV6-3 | CASSSDSNLAKNIQYF
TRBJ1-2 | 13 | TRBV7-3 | CASSLNPNYGYTF
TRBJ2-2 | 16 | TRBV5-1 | CASSRRGGTDTGELFF
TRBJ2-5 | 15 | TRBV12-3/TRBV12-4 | CASTMSSPIRETQYF
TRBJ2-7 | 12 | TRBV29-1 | CSVEGEGREQYF
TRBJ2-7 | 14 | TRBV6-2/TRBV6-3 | CASSSPANIYEQYF
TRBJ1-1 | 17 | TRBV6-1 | CASRQQGASAMNTEAFF
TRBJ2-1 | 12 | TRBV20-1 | CSARLYDPEQFF
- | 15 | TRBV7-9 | CASSLAGGREGEQYF
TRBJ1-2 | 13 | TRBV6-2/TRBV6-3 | CASSVTGEDGYTF
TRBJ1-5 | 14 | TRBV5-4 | CASTVMGGDQPQHF
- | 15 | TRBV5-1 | CASSQGGDTYNEQFF
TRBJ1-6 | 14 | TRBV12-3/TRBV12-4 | CASSAGTTWPPLHF